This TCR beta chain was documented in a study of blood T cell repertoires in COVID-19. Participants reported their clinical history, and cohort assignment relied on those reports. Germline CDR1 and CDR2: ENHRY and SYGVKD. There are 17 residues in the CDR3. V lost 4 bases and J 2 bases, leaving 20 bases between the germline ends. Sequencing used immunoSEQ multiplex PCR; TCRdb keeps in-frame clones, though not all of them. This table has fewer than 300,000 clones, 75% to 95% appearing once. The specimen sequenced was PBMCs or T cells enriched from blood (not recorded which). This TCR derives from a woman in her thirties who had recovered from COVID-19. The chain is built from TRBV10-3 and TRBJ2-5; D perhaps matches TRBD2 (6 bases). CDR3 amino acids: CAISGSLVGGAQETQYF. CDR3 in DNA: TGTGCCATCAGTGGATCATTAGTGGGGGGTGCGCAAGAGACCCAGTACTTC.